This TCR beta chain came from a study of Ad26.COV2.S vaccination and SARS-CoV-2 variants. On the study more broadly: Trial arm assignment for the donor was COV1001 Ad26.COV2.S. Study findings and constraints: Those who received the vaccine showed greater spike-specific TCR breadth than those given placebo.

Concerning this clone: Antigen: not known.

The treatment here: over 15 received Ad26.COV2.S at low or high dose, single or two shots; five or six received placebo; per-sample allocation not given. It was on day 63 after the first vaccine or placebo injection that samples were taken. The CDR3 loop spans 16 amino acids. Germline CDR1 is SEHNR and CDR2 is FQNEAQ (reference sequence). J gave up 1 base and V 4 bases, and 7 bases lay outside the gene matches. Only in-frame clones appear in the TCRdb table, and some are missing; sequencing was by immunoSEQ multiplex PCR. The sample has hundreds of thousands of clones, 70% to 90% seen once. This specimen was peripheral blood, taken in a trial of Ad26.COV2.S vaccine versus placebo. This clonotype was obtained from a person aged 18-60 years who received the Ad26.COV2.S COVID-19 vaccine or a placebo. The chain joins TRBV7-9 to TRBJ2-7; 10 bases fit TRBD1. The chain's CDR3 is CASSYAGTGDSYEQYF. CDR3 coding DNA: TGTGCCAGCAGCTATGCCGGGACAGGGGATTCCTACGAGCAGTACTTC. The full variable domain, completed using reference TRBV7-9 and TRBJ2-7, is DTGVSQNPRHKITKRGQNVTFRCDPISEHNRLYWYRQTLGQGPEFLTYFQNEAQLEKSRLLSDRFSAERPKGSFSTLEIQRTEQGDSAMYLCASSYAGTGDSYEQYFGPGTRLTVT.